This T cell receptor (beta chain) was documented in a study of identical twins. Study findings and constraints: For out-of-frame alpha sequences shared by twins, low generation probability was in excess.

Of note for this clonotype: Its target is unknown. A much bigger clone sits one base away, suggesting this may be a read error.

V shed 2 bases and J shed 1 base, with 8 bases lying between them. This CDR3 comprises 14 residues. The V gene's germline CDR1 is MNHEY and CDR2 SMNVEV (reference sequence). TCRdb reanalysed the 5' RACE reads using MiXCR and keeps one entry per CDR3 protein. This table holds roughly 200,000 distinct CDR3 sequences, around 8.1% found once. The sample was also reused in another study, on yellow fever vaccine responses in identical twins.

The chain combines TRBV27 with TRBJ1-1; weak D call: TRBD1 (5 bases). Sample: memory (CD45RO+) T cells sorted from blood. The TCR comes from a young woman in good health. This CDR3 is CASSLDTGNTEAFF. CDR3 DNA: TGTGCCAGCAGTTTAGATACAGGGAACACTGAAGCTTTCTTT.